Listed below are T cell receptor beta chains from one sample, sequenced in a study of T cell changes during pregnancy in multiple sclerosis. The method was immunoSEQ multiplex PCR; TCRdb's version includes in-frame clones alone and lacks a portion of them. Of 70,000 to 100,000 clones in the sample, roughly 93% were seen once. The sequenced sample was peripheral blood, obtained in the third trimester of pregnancy. These receptors originate from a female donor in good health, enrolled as a control in a pregnancy study. CDR3s include the opening cysteine and the closing phenylalanine or tryptophan. The D gene is left open where the match is weak. The size of a clone is reported for some rows only, either as once, few or many, or as a class for expanded clones.

v_gene,j_gene,d_gene,abundance,CDR3nt,CDR3aa
TRBV27,TRBJ2-3,-,-,TGTGCCAGCAGTTCAAGTTCTACTAGCACAGATACGCAGTATTTT,CASSSSSTSTDTQYF
TRBV5-6,TRBJ2-5,-,once,TGTGCCAGCAGCCTCCTCCGTTCCGAGACCCAGTACTTC,CASSLLRSETQYF
TRBV5-6,TRBJ1-5,-,once,TGTGCCAGCAGCCCTGGTCGGAATCAGCCCCAGCATTTT,CASSPGRNQPQHF
TRBV6-1,TRBJ2-1,-,-,TGTGCCAGCAGTCCTACTAGTTTTGAGCAGTTCTTC,CASSPTSFEQFF
TRBV30,TRBJ1-2,TRBD1,once,TGTGCCTGGAGTGAAAGAGGGGGCGCCGGCTATGGCTACACCTTC,CAWSERGGAGYGYTF
TRBV6-6,TRBJ1-1,TRBD1,-,TGTGCCAGCCAACAGGGGTTCGGCACTGAAGCTTTCTTT,CASQQGFGTEAFF
TRBV28,TRBJ1-1,-,-,TGTGCCAGCAGTTCTAACAGGCTTCCCGGAGCTTTCTTT,CASSSNRLPGAFF
TRBV29-1,TRBJ1-2,-,few,TGCAGCGTTGTCCTAGACTATGGCTACACCTTC,CSVVLDYGYTF
TRBV5-1,TRBJ2-1,-,-,TGCGCCAGCAGCTTGATTCTCTCCTACAATGAGCAGTTCTTC,CASSLILSYNEQFF
TRBV19,TRBJ2-1,TRBD1,-,TGTGCCAGTAGTATTTTGACAGGGGGAGTCTACAATGAGCAGTTCTTC,CASSILTGGVYNEQFF
TRBV19,TRBJ1-5,TRBD1,-,TGTGCCAGTAGTAGCGGACAGGGGTACAATCAGCCCCAGCATTTT,CASSSGQGYNQPQHF
TRBV4-1,TRBJ1-1,TRBD1,-,TGCGCCAGCAGCCAAAACGTACAGGGGGGTGAAGCTTTCTTT,CASSQNVQGGEAFF
TRBV28,TRBJ2-5,TRBD2,-,TGTGCCAGCAGTCCCACCGGGACTAGCGGGAGAAAGACCCAGTACTTC,CASSPTGTSGRKTQYF
TRBV2,TRBJ2-7,-,-,TGTGCCAGCAGTACTTATTACTACGAGCAGTACTTC,CASSTYYYEQYF
TRBV7-9,TRBJ2-7,-,-,TGTGCCAGCAGCTTAGGCGGGGACCTCCGCGAGCAGTACTTC,CASSLGGDLREQYF
TRBV27,TRBJ2-2,-,-,TGTGCCAGCAGTTTACTCCCCCCCGGGGAGCTGTTTTTT,CASSLLPPGELFF
TRBV5-1,TRBJ1-2,-,-,TGCGCCAGCAGCTTGGGACAGCCGGGGGATGGTGGCTACACCTTC,CASSLGQPGDGGYTF
TRBV7-2,TRBJ2-1,TRBD2,-,TGTGCCAGCAGCTTCGGGACTAGGGGGTACAATGAGCAGTTCTTC,CASSFGTRGYNEQFF
TRBV5-4,TRBJ2-4,-,-,TGTGCCAGCAGCTCCGGGACTCTCGACATTCAGTACTTC,CASSSGTLDIQYF
TRBV28,TRBJ1-5,-,-,TGTGCCAGCAGTTTACAGGGGTGGAATCAGCCCCAGCATTTT,CASSLQGWNQPQHF
TRBV18,TRBJ1-1,TRBD1,few,TGTGCCAGCTCACCGGGACAGTTGGGTCTTGGCACTGAAGCTTTCTTT,CASSPGQLGLGTEAFF
TRBV4-1,TRBJ2-1,TRBD2,-,TGCGCCAGCAGCCACCCGGGTGTAGGGACTAGATTTTCCAATGAGCAGTTCTTC,CASSHPGVGTRFSNEQFF
TRBV5-8,TRBJ1-1,TRBD1,-,TGTGCCAGCAGCCGGACAGGGACAGAAGCTTTCTTT,CASSRTGTEAFF
TRBV27,TRBJ2-6,-,-,TGTGCCAGCAGTTTATTGGGGGCGAGCGGGGCCAACGTCCTGACTTTC,CASSLLGASGANVLTF
TRBV27,TRBJ2-7,-,-,TGTGCCAGCAGTTTAGGTCAGGCTCGGGAGCAGTACTTC,CASSLGQAREQYF
TRBV4-1,TRBJ2-7,TRBD2,-,TGCGCCAGCAGCAAGACGGGAGGGCCGAGTGAGCAGTACTTC,CASSKTGGPSEQYF
TRBV7-6,TRBJ1-4,-,once,TGTGCCAGCAGCCTCACAGCCCTCCAGGATGAAAAACTGTTTTTT,CASSLTALQDEKLFF
TRBV5-1,TRBJ2-5,-,-,TGCGCCAGCAGCTTGTATGGGAGCCAAGAGACCCAGTACTTC,CASSLYGSQETQYF
TRBV19,TRBJ1-5,-,-,TGTGCCAGTACGGGGGGTGGCCGCAATCAGCCCCAGCATTTT,CASTGGGRNQPQHF